This T cell receptor (beta chain) was captured by sequencing in a study of Ad26.COV2.S vaccination and SARS-CoV-2 variants. The wider study: Intramuscularly, Ad26.COV2.S was given either once or twice, 56 days apart.

Method: immunoSEQ multiplex PCR; TCRdb's copy keeps in-frame clones and lacks some. Of roughly 400,000 clones in the sample, 92% were seen once. Treatment: roughly 18 received Ad26.COV2.S at low or high dose, single or two shots; roughly 5 received placebo; per-sample allocation not given. Day 63 after the first vaccine or placebo injection was the time point for sampling. Study-level points and caveats: While placebo recipients had lower spike-specific TCR breadth, vaccine recipients had more. Total T cell responses were possibly underestimated by TCR breadth and depth analyses.

Germline V gene data show CDR1 as LNHDA and CDR2 as SQIVND (reference sequence). Trimming took 4 bases from V and 7 from J, leaving 11 bases between them. The CDR3 totals 12 residues. Comments on this clone: As yet, its antigen is unknown.

The J gene is TRBJ2-7, the V gene TRBV19; no clear D. The source is a person between 18 and 60 years old who received the Ad26.COV2.S COVID-19 vaccine or a placebo. This specimen was peripheral blood, taken in a trial of Ad26.COV2.S vaccine versus placebo. CDR3 protein: CASSTDRREQYF. The DNA of the CDR3 is TGTGCCAGTAGTACCGACCGCCGGGAGCAGTACTTC.